The T cell receptor (beta chain) described here comes from a study of cytomegalovirus exposure and HLA in healthy donors. Study-level results: Per published reports, the classifier diagnosed cytomegalovirus status with high specificity and sensitivity.

On this clone itself: Its antigen is undetermined.

V shed 5 bases and J 3 bases; nucleotides not matched to a gene: 8. The CDR3 runs 15 residues. Germline V CDR1 and CDR2: MNHNS, SASEGT. Assay: immunoSEQ multiplex PCR; the TCRdb copy retains only in-frame clones and omits some. The sample carries 150,000 or so clones, roughly 86% recorded once. Sequenced material: PBMCs. V gene TRBV6-1 combines with J gene TRBJ2-3; TRBD1 aligns across 7 bases. This TCR was sampled from a man younger than 30 in good health and CMV-seropositive. The CDR3: CASSPRQGGTDTQYF. In DNA form, the CDR3 reads TGTGCCAGCAGTCCCCGACAGGGTGGAACAGATACGCAGTATTTT.